The clone carrying this T cell receptor beta chain was detected a few times. Its antigen is as yet unknown. These data belong to a study of CD8 T cell repertoires and HIV-1 epitope variants. Study information: Twenty-five autologous and known Gag and Nef epitope variant peptides each stimulated T cells separately. Epitopes were three Gag families plus Nef HW9 and YT9.

Survey-depth immunoSEQ sequencing covered TCR beta CDR3 regions. TCRdb's copy holds only in-frame clones and misses some; the assay was immunoSEQ multiplex PCR. The sample consists of about 3,600 clones, around two thirds of them appearing once. The V gene's germline CDR1 is SGDLS and CDR2 YYNGEE. The V and J ends lost 6 bases and 14 bases respectively, with 19 bases between them. The CDR3 contains 12 residues. The sequenced material came from cultured CD8+ T cells derived from PBMCs. This receptor was identified in a male donor with HIV. The chain combines TRBV9 with TRBJ2-3; D perhaps matches TRBD1 (6 bases). The CDR3 loop reads CASTLINPGAYF. In nucleotides, the CDR3 is TGTGCCAGCACCCTAATTAACCCAGGGGCGTATTTT.